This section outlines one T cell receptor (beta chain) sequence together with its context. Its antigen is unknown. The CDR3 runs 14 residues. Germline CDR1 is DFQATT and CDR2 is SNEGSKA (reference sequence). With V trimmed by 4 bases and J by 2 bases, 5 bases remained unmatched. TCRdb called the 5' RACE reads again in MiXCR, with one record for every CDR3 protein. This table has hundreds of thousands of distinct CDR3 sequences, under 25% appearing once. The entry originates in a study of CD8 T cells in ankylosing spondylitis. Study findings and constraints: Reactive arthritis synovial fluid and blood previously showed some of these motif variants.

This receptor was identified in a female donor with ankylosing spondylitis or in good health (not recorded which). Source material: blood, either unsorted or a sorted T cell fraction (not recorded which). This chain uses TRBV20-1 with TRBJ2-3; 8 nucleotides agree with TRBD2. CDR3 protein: CSAILADNTDTQYF. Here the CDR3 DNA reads TGCAGTGCTATACTAGCGGACAACACAGATACGCAGTATTTT.